This entry is about one T cell receptor beta chain. The antigen is not known. The junction had 12 bases not matched to a gene; V was cut back by 5 bases and J by 4 bases. Germline values: CDR1 MDHEN, CDR2 SYDVKM. This CDR3 has 16 amino acids. This entry belongs to a study of shared clonotypes between healthy human individuals. Study at large: The composition of the donors was a couple of women and three men aged 18 to 49. Three plates each covered CD4 naive and memory; CD8 naive two, CD8 memory one.

Here immunoSEQ multiplex PCR was the method, and the copy in TCRdb shows in-frame clones only, minus some. Among approximately 640,000 clones listed, about nine tenths were seen once. Overall study findings and caveats: The diversity represented, both genetic and in exposure history, was limited by few donors.

The rearrangement uses TRBV28 and TRBJ1-2, with 8 nucleotides matching TRBD1. The sequence derives from a man aged 18 to 29 in good health. Some clones in this sample may be carry-over from other donors' samples. Sequencing input: memory CD8+ T cells from PBMCs. Subset of the sample: CD45RO+ cells pooled with CCR7-negative TemRA cells. This chain's CDR3 is CASSPLGGQGPYGYTF. The CDR3, as DNA: TGTGCCAGCAGTCCCTTGGGAGGACAGGGCCCCTATGGCTACACCTTC.